This T cell receptor beta chain derives from a study of spatial heterogeneity in lung cancer (dated by TCRdb to about 2019). Regarding the complete study: Samples were obtained from fewer than 80 patients with early-stage, untreated non-small cell lung cancer from the lung TRACERx cohort. Beta-chain transcripts were consistently detected in greater numbers than alpha-chain transcripts, which likely reflected higher beta-chain transcript abundance. TCR alpha and beta repertoires were quantitatively compared across multiple tumor regions, matched nontumor lung and blood in non-small cell lung cancer. At surgery, hundreds of tumor regions, around 67 matched nontumor lung samples and 56 PBMC samples were TCR-sequenced for both alpha and beta chains. In the raw uncorrected reads, each unique combination of TCR and UMI appeared on average more than ten times. Follow-up PBMC samples were sequenced whenever available, with the median time to follow-up being approximately two years after resection. The study linked features of the TCR repertoire to counts of nonsynonymous mutations, which were determined by whole-exome sequencing of tumor tissue. Overall study outcomes, separate from this receptor: Comparisons of baseline and follow-up blood repertoires included only about 15 patients. Confirming at a functional level the hypothesis that regional TCRs recognize regional mutations was considered to require additional single-cell paired TCR alpha and beta sequencing. Ubiquitous expanded tumor TCRs showed up in blood more often at tumor resection than at routine follow-up.

Worth noting for this clonotype: The specificity of this receptor is unknown. No base quality information exists; no much larger clone differs at one position.

This specimen's time point label, per the study, means: blood at routine non-recurrence follow-up after resection. For TCR sequencing, whole RNA was extracted from tumor and nontumor lung tissue, or from cryopreserved PBMC samples, and no cell sorting was done. Only patients with enough RNA available from two or more tumor regions were chosen for TCR sequencing. The CDR3, cysteine through phenylalanine, is 16 amino acids long. Only CDR3 DNA remains: 48 bases, in frame from the first base. Trimming costs V 5 bases and J 5 bases, and their ends lie 23 bases apart. CDR1 SGHRS and CDR2 YFSETQ were looked up in the germline V gene. Library preparation used 5' RACE. TCRdb lists the instrument as NextSeq 500. The TCR library protocol attached a unique molecular identifier to each TCR cDNA molecule to allow correction of PCR and sequencing errors. Concerning the study's data processing: TCR identification, UMI-based error correction and CDR3 extraction were all carried out with Decombinator tools. TCRs above a frequency of 2 per 1,000, corresponding to the top 1% of the tumor frequency distribution, were defined as expanded. Renyi diversity was calculated using the R vegan package after each repertoire was subsampled 100 times to 5,000 TCRs. CDR3 similarity networks were built from amino acid triplet string-kernel similarity, connecting CDR3s with pairwise similarity above 0.82. Using fastp trimming at Q25 and MiXCR clonotype assembly, TCRdb reanalyzed the public sequencing data and kept in-frame beta chains. Here each entry gathers all rows of one CDR3 protein and keeps the most common genes and DNA. TCRdb, not the authors, supplied the V and J calls. For this sample the table gives about 110,000 distinct CDR3 sequences, of which 11% were detected only once. Roughly 24% of the sample is held by the ten biggest clonotypes.

This clonotype was obtained from a female donor with early-stage non-small cell lung cancer. This chain joins TRBV5-1 to TRBJ2-7, with the D segment possibly TRBD1 or TRBD2, each aligning over 5 bases. Material: PBMCs, obtained at follow-up. The CDR3 corresponds to CASSPGSGTELNEQYF. Here is the DNA: TGCGCCAGCAGTCCGGGCTCCGGGACGGAACTCAACGAGCAGTACTTC.